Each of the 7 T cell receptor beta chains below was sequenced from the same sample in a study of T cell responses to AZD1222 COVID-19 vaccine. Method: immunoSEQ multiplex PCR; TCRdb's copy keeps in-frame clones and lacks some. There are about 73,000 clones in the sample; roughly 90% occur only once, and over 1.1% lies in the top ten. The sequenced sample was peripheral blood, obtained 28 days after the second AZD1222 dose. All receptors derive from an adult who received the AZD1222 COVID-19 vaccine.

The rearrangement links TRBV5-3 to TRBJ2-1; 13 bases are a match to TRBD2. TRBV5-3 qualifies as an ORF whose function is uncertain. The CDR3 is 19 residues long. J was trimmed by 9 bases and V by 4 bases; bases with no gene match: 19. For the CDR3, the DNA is TGTGCCAGAAGCACTACTAGCGGGGGGGCACTTTCCCCCACGGGTGAGCAGTTCTTC. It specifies CARSTTSGGALSPTGEQFF.

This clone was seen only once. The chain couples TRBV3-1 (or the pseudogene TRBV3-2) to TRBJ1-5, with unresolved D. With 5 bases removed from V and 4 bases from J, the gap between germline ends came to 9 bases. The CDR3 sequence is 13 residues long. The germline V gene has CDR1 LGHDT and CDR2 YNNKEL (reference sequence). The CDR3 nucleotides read TGTGCCAGCAGCTCGACTGAAAATCAGCCCCAGCATTTT. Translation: CASSSTENQPQHF.

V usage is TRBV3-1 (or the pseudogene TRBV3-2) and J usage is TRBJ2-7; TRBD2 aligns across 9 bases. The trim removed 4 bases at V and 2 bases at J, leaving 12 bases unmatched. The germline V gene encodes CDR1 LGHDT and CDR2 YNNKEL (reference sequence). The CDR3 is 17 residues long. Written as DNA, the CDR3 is TGTGCCAGCAGCCGGGTCCCGAGGAGCGGGGGGCCCTACGAGCAGTACTTC. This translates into CASSRVPRSGGPYEQYF.

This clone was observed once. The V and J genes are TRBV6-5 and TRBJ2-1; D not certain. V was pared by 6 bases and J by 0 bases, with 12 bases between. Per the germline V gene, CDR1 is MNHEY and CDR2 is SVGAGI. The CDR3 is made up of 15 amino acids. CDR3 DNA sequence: TGTGCCAGCAGCCCCATCTGGAGCTCCTACAATGAGCAGTTCTTC. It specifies CASSPIWSSYNEQFF.

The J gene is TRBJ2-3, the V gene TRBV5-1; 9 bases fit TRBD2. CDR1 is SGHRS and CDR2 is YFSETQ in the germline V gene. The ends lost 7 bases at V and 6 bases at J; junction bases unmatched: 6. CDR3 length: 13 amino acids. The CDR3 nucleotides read TGCGCCAGCCAGGCGGGAGGGGCTGATACGCAGTATTTT. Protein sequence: CASQAGGADTQYF. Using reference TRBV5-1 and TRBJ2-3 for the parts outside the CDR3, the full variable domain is KAGVTQTPRYLIKTRGQQVTLSCSPISGHRSVSWYQQTPGQGLQFLFEYFSETQRNKGNFPGRFSGRQFSNSRSEMNVSTLELGDSALYLCASQAGGADTQYFGPGTRLTVL.

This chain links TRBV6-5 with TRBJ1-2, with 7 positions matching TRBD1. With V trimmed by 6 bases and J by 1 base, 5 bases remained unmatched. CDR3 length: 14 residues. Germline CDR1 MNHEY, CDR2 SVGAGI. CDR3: CASSRDSSNYGYTF. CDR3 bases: TGTGCCAGCAGCCGGGACAGCAGTAACTATGGCTACACCTTC.

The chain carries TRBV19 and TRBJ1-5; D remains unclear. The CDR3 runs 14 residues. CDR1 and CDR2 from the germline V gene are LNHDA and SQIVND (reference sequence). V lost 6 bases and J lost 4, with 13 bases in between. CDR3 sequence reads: CASSIRVGNQPQHF. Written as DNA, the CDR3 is TGTGCCAGTAGCATCAGAGTAGGGAATCAGCCCCAGCATTTT.